The TCR beta chain under discussion was sequenced for a study of blood T cell repertoires in COVID-19. Study-level background: Samples taken during acute and convalescent COVID-19 were collected in the United States, Italy and Spain. T cells, B-cell-depleted T cells, or PBMCs provided the cDNA or gDNA that served as material.

Original methodology: Amplification of reference gene primers provided the estimated nucleated cell counts. Assay: immunoSEQ multiplex PCR; the TCRdb copy retains only in-frame clones and omits some. V and J calls and clone size are those listed in that table; D and trimming were worked out from the DNA. The data show over 100,000 clones, about nine tenths seen once. V lost 4 bases to trimming and J lost 4 bases, with 5 bases between them. The CDR3 is 13 residues long. Germline V CDR1 and CDR2: SGHVS, FNYEAQ. This receptor was taken from a man aged 45-65 years with acute or convalescent COVID-19. The rearrangement links TRBV7-6 to TRBJ1-6, with D hard to call. The sequencing sample was made of peripheral blood. The CDR3 loop reads CASSSNYNSPLHF. CDR3 DNA: TGTGCCAGCAGCTCCAATTATAATTCACCCCTCCACTTT.